The next 5 T cell receptor beta chains were all read from a single sample in a study of T cells after posttransplantation cyclophosphamide. Sequencing used immunoSEQ multiplex PCR; TCRdb keeps in-frame clones, though not all of them. In the table there are about 15,000 clones, 87% of which are singletons. Control samples came 1 year after myeloablative marrow transplants with methotrexate plus calcineurin inhibitor. Sample: PBMCs, taken after an allogeneic stem cell transplant with a calcineurin inhibitor and methotrexate. The receptors originated from a male patient between 45 and 59 years old who received an allogeneic stem cell transplant from an unrelated donor, was CMV-positive, and had chronic GVHD only. A subset of T cells may come from the graft donor.

The chain employs TRBV28 and TRBJ1-5; D is uncertain. Germline V gives CDR1 MDHEN, CDR2 SYDVKM. The CDR3 contains 15 residues. Trimming removed 3 bases from V and 0 bases from J, with 9 bases in between. CDR3: CASSFSQYSNQPQHF. The CDR3 region has the DNA TGTGCCAGCAGTTTTTCACAATATAGCAATCAGCCCCAGCATTTT.

This chain joins TRBV4-3 and TRBJ1-4, with D possibly being TRBD1 (6 bases). The germline CDR1 and CDR2 sequences are LGHNA and YSLEER. Trimming stripped 4 bases from V and 6 bases from J, with 12 bases between. The CDR3 runs 14 residues. The CDR3 spells CASSPVEGDEKLFF. CDR3 bases: TGCGCCAGCAGCCCTGTAGAGGGGGATGAAAAACTGTTTTTT.

This sequence joins TRBV7-9 and TRBJ2-3, with 7 bases fitting TRBD1. The germline CDR1 and CDR2 sequences are SEHNR and FQNEAQ (reference sequence). CDR3 size: 15 residues. J lost 6 bases, V lost 6 bases, and 12 bases had no gene match. Written as DNA, the CDR3 is TGTGCCAGCAGGTACCAAGGGGGCTTTCAGGATACGCAGTATTTT. Translation: CASRYQGGFQDTQYF.

The chain carries TRBV19 and TRBJ2-1; 7 positions agree with TRBD2. V shed 1 base, J shed 6 bases, and the junction held 3 bases outside the gene matches. The CDR3 consists of 14 residues. Germline V gives CDR1 LNHDA, CDR2 SQIVND (reference sequence). This CDR3 reads CASSIVASGNEQFF. The CDR3 DNA follows: TGTGCCAGTAGTATAGTGGCTAGCGGCAATGAGCAGTTCTTC.

The rearrangement uses TRBV29-1 and TRBJ1-1; D remains ambiguous. V lost 2 bases and J lost 5, with 15 bases in between. Germline V gene data show CDR1 as SQVTM and CDR2 as ANQGSEA. The CDR3 spans 14 residues. CDR3 sequence (DNA): TGCAGCGTTGAATCTAGGGCGGGATTGACTGAAGCTTTCTTT. Protein product: CSVESRAGLTEAFF.